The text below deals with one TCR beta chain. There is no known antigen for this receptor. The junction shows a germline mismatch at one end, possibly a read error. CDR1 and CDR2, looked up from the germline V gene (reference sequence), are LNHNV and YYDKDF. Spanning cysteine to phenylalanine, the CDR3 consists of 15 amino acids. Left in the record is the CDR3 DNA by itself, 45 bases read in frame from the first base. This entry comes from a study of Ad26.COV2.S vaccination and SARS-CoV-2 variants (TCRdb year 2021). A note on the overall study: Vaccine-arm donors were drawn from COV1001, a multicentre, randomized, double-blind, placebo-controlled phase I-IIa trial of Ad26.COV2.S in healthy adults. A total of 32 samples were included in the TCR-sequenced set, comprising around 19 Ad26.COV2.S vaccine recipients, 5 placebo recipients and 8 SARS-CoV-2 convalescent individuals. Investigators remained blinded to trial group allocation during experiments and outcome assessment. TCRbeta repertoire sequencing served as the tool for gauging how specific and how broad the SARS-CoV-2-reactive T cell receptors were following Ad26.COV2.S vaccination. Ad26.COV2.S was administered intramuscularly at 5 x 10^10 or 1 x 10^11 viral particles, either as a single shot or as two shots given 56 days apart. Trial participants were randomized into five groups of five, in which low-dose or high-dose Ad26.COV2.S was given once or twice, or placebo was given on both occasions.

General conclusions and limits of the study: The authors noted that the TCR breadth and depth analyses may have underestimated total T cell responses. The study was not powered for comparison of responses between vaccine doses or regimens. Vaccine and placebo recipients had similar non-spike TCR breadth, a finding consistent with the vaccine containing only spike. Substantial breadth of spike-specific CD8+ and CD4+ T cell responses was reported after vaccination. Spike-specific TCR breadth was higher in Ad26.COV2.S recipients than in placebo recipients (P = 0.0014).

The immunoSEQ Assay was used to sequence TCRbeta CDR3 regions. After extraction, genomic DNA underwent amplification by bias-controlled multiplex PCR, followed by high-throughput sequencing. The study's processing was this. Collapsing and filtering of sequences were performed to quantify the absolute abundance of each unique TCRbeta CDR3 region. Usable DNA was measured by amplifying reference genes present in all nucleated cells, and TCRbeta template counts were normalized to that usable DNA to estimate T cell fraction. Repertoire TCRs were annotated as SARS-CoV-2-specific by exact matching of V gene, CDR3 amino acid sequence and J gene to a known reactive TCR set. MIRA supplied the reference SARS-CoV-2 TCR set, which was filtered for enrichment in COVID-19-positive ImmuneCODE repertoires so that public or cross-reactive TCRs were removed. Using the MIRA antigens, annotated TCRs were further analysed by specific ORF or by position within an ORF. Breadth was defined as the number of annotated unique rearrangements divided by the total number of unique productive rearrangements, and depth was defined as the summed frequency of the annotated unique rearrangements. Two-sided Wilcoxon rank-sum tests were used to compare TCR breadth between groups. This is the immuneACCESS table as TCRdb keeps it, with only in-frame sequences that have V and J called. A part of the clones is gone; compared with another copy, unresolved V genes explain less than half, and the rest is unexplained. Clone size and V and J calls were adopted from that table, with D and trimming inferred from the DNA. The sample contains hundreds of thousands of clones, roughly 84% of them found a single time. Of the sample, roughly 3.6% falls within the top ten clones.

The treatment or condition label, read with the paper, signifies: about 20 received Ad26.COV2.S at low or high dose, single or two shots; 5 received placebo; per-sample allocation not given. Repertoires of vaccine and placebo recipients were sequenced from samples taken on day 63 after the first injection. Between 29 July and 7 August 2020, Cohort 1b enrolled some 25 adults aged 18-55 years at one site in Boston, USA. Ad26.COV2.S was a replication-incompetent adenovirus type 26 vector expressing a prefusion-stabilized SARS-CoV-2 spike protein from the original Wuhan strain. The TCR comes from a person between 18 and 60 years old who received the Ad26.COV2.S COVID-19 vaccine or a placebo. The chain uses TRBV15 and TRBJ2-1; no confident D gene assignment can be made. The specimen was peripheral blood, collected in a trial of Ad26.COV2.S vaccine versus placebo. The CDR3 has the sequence CATSREKGFGNEQFF. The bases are TGTGCCACCAGCCGAGAAAAGGGATTTGGGAATGAGCAGTTCTTC.